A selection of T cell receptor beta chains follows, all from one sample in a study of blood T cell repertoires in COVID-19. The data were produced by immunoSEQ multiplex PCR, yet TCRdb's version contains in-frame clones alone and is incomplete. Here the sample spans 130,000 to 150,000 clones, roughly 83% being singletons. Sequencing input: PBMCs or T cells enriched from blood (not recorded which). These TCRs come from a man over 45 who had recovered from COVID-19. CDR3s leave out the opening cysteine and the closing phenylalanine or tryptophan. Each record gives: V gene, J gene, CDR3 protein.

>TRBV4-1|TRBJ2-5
ASSTTGRKKTQY
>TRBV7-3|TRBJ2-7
ASSNDRGEQY
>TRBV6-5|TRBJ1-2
ASISKGQSFYGYT
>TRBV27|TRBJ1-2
ACFLSPYGYT
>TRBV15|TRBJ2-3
ATRGGGTNTDTQY
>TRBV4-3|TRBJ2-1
ASSQDTARSSYNEQF
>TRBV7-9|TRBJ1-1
ASSLGGMNTEAF
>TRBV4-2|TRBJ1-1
ASSLTMANTEAF
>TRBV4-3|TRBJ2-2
ASSQVAGANTGELF
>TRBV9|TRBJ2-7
ASSVGPVQDEQY
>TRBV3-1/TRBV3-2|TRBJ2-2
ASSQVPGLAKPGELF
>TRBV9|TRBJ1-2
ASSVSGTGGVWSYGYT
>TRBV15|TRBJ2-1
ATSRVGSANEQF
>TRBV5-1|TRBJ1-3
ASGADGSGNTIY
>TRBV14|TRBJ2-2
ASSQSGQNTGELF
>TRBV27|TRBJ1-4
ASSMGQESNEKLF
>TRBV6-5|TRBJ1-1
ASSYSQNTEAF
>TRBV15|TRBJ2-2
ATSQGAMGTGELF
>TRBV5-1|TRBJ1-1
ASSSAGTGVTEAF
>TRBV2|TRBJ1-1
ASNGRGNTEAF
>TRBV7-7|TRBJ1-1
ASSLDRFTEAF
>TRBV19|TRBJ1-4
ASSNSRAGSEKLF
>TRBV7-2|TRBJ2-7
ASSLTSGGYEQY
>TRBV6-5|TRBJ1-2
ASSYSTGGGYT
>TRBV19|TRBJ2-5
ASSQGVGQETQY
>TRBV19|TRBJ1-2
ASSETLTGTGYT
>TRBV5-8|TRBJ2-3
ASSLLASTDTQY
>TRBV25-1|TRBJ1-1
ASSSHGALNTEAF
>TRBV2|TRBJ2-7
ASKAGGLGEQY